These T cell receptor beta chains were read from a single sample in a study of cytomegalovirus exposure and HLA in healthy donors. Sequencing was performed with immunoSEQ multiplex PCR; in TCRdb, only in-frame clones are kept and a portion is missing. The data show about 160,000 clones, with roughly 80% seen just once and around 2.5% held by the top ten. The sequencing sample was made of PBMCs. These receptors were collected from a female donor in good health and CMV-seronegative. CDR3s include the opening cysteine and the closing phenylalanine or tryptophan. D genes are given only for firm matches. Not every row has a clone size; where given, it reads once, few, many or a size class.

TRBV30	TRBJ1-2	-	-	TGTGCCTGGAGTCCGGGGAACTATGGCTACACCTTC	CAWSPGNYGYTF
TRBV1	TRBJ2-2	-	once	TGCACCTGGTTGGTTCTAGCGGGGCATACCGGGGAGCTGTTTTTT	CTWLVLAGHTGELFF
TRBV6-1	TRBJ1-4	TRBD1	-	TGTGCCAGCAGTGAAGGCAAGGGACAGGGATCCTACCCGGGTGAAAAACTGTTTTTT	CASSEGKGQGSYPGEKLFF
TRBV7-2	TRBJ2-5	TRBD1	-	TGTGCCAGCAAAGACAGGGGGGAGGGCCAAGAGACCCAGTACTTC	CASKDRGEGQETQYF
TRBV28	TRBJ1-2	-	-	TGTGCCAGCAGTTTCGACAGGTATGGCTACACCTTC	CASSFDRYGYTF
TRBV7-9	TRBJ2-3	-	-	TGTGCCAGCTGCAGTACCGGGGATACGCAGTATTTT	CASCSTGDTQYF
TRBV5-4	TRBJ2-7	TRBD1	-	TGTGCCAGCAGCCCAATCCCCGGACAGGGTTCCTACGAGCAGTACTTC	CASSPIPGQGSYEQYF
TRBV11-3	TRBJ2-2	-	-	TGTGCCAGCAGGAGGGAGAACACCGGGGAGCTGTTTTTT	CASRRENTGELFF
TRBV19	TRBJ1-1	-	-	TGTGCCAGTAGTATAATTCCAGGGGTGAGAGAAGCTTTCTTT	CASSIIPGVREAFF
TRBV18	TRBJ2-7	-	-	TGTGCCAGCTCATCCTCCAGGGAAGGTTCCTACGAGCAGTACTTC	CASSSSREGSYEQYF
TRBV6-5	TRBJ1-6	-	once	TGTGCCAGCAGTTACTCGCGCGGGAGCAATTCACCCCTCCACTTT	CASSYSRGSNSPLHF